The TCR beta chain described here comes from a study of blood T cells in healthy people across ages. Study-level results: The diversity estimates, figures obtained from one million T cells, were considered underestimates.

This clonotype showed up just a few times. Its antigen is currently unknown. The CDR3 length is 15 residues. V was clipped by 3 bases and J by 8 bases; unmatched bases: 9. Germline assignment: CDR1 LNHNV and CDR2 YYDKDF (reference sequence). It was with a sample-barcoded 5' primer and a J-beta primer mix that a second PCR of roughly 6 to 12 cycles was run. TCRdb reprocessed the 5' RACE reads with MiXCR, giving one entry per CDR3 protein. This sample has hundreds of thousands of distinct CDR3 sequences, with roughly a quarter found just once. These sequences were also reported in another study, on T cells of mothers and their children. That source reports: Donation involved a few healthy Caucasian mothers and the six children that they had. Similar effects of thymic selection on TCR recombination output were recorded in related and unrelated pairs. At a sensitivity of about 98 clones per million clonotypes, no persistent microchimeric T cell clones appeared.

The sample taken for sequencing was blood. The chain uses TRBV15 and TRBJ1-2; 10 nucleotides line up with TRBD1. The clonotype was recovered from a boy between 2 and 15 years old in good health. The CDR3 protein is CATSSSDRGLGGYTF. For the CDR3, the DNA is TGTGCCACCAGCAGTAGCGACAGGGGGCTTGGCGGCTACACCTTC.